This T cell receptor beta chain was sequenced for a study of T cell repertoires in cytomegalovirus infection. Study information: Through public TCR beta signatures, both CMV infection and matching HLA type were indicated.

MiXCR was run by TCRdb on the reads, yielding one entry per CDR3 protein. There are around 800,000 distinct CDR3 sequences in the sample; 30% to 35% occur only once, and approximately 13% lies in the top ten. Per the germline V gene, CDR1 is LGHNA and CDR2 is YSLEER. Trimming stripped 0 bases from V and 6 bases from J, with 14 bases between. The CDR3 is 16 amino acids. This clonotype was seen a few times. Antigen unknown. The clonotype comes from a human donor in good health (CMV status not recorded). Some clones in this sample may be carry-over from other donors' samples. J is TRBJ1-4 and V is TRBV4-3; D perhaps matches TRBD1 (5 bases). Sequenced here: cultured CD8+ T cells from PBMCs, sampled from culture after CMV antigen stimulation. CDR3 in DNA: TGCGCCAGCAGCCAAGATGAACAGCGGGGGTATGAAAAACTGTTTTTT. Its translation: CASSQDEQRGYEKLFF.